This is a list of T cell receptor beta chains from one sample in a study of cytomegalovirus exposure and HLA in healthy donors. Clones were read by immunoSEQ multiplex PCR, and TCRdb kept only the in-frame ones, dropping some. This sample has some 170,000 clones, with 75% found just once. The sample taken for sequencing was PBMCs. Receptors originate from a woman between 50 and 59 years old in good health and CMV-seropositive. Each CDR3 is given without its conserved first and last residue. Expanded clones get a size class; other rows say once, few or many, or leave the size out.

clone size: NA
CDR3 length: 12
V gene: TRBV5-1
CDR3 protein: ASSLAGLTGELF

clone size: few
CDR3 length: 12
V gene: TRBV6-5
CDR3 protein: ASRGAMRDTEAF

clone size: NA
CDR3 length: 12
V gene: TRBV6-5
CDR3 protein: ASRRDRVGSGYT

clone size: NA
CDR3 length: 16
V gene: TRBV4-1
CDR3 protein: ASSQGWTDTFSNQPQH

clone size: NA
CDR3 length: 12
V gene: TRBV2
CDR3 protein: ASTGQGPNTEAF

clone size: once
CDR3 length: 14
V gene: TRBV5-1
CDR3 protein: ASSLAAGGSGDEQF

clone size: NA
CDR3 length: 13
V gene: TRBV5-1
CDR3 protein: ASSSGLGEQETQY

clone size: NA
CDR3 length: 16
V gene: TRBV7-9
CDR3 protein: ASSLIRIGRGSTGELF

clone size: NA
CDR3 length: 18
V gene: TRBV30
CDR3 protein: AWSVSRELGQVTWGTEAF

clone size: NA
CDR3 length: 11
V gene: TRBV27
CDR3 protein: ASSVNRDGGYT

clone size: NA
CDR3 length: 12
V gene: TRBV2
CDR3 protein: ASSDQGLAEKLF

clone size: NA
CDR3 length: 13
V gene: TRBV27
CDR3 protein: ASSLEGRGSYEQY

clone size: few
CDR3 length: 12
V gene: TRBV9
CDR3 protein: ASSGTGTSTEAF

clone size: NA
CDR3 length: 13
V gene: TRBV6-1
CDR3 protein: ASSHRYLGNTEAF

clone size: NA
CDR3 length: 13
V gene: TRBV29-1
CDR3 protein: SAALGTDINYGYT

clone size: NA
CDR3 length: 13
V gene: TRBV2
CDR3 protein: ASSTRDSSGNTIY

clone size: NA
CDR3 length: 12
V gene: TRBV9
CDR3 protein: ASSVTSGTDTQY

clone size: NA
CDR3 length: 11
V gene: TRBV6-5
CDR3 protein: ASSPGGVETQY

clone size: NA
CDR3 length: 12
V gene: TRBV5-4
CDR3 protein: ASSQTGENTEAF

clone size: NA
CDR3 length: 12
V gene: TRBV6-1
CDR3 protein: ASSGDRISYEQY

clone size: once
CDR3 length: 13
V gene: TRBV4-1
CDR3 protein: ASTLASTLGMKQY

clone size: NA
CDR3 length: 14
V gene: TRBV5-4
CDR3 protein: ASSSSSGGATDTQY

clone size: NA
CDR3 length: 12
V gene: TRBV7-3
CDR3 protein: ASSQNSGANVLT

clone size: NA
CDR3 length: 14
V gene: TRBV14
CDR3 protein: ASSRGTGLMNTEAF

clone size: once
CDR3 length: 9
V gene: TRBV29-1
CDR3 protein: SAVELYGYT

clone size: NA
CDR3 length: 12
V gene: TRBV7-8
CDR3 protein: ASSSQAVAYEQY

clone size: NA
CDR3 length: 11
V gene: TRBV29-1
CDR3 protein: SVGWGGSGELF

clone size: NA
CDR3 length: 12
V gene: TRBV6-5
CDR3 protein: ASSYPGHGETQY

clone size: NA
CDR3 length: 14
V gene: TRBV6-5
CDR3 protein: ASSYPSTSGDNEQF

clone size: NA
CDR3 length: 12
V gene: TRBV27
CDR3 protein: ASSFTGSVQPQH

clone size: once
CDR3 length: 12
V gene: TRBV6-5
CDR3 protein: ASSIAGGLGEQF

clone size: NA
CDR3 length: 11
V gene: TRBV6-1
CDR3 protein: ASKGGAGNTIY

clone size: NA
CDR3 length: 13
V gene: TRBV5-6
CDR3 protein: ASSYNRGGREKLF

clone size: NA
CDR3 length: 12
V gene: TRBV5-1
CDR3 protein: ASSSRDRHYEQY

clone size: NA
CDR3 length: 10
V gene: TRBV25-1
CDR3 protein: ASSGKGGTQY

clone size: few
CDR3 length: 14
V gene: TRBV5-1
CDR3 protein: ASTPEGGAYTGELF

clone size: NA
CDR3 length: 15
V gene: TRBV15
CDR3 protein: ATSRAMTGVNTGELF

clone size: NA
CDR3 length: 11
V gene: TRBV6-6
CDR3 protein: AGGGRTFDGYT

clone size: NA
CDR3 length: 11
V gene: TRBV30
CDR3 protein: ASRNTVNTEAF

clone size: NA
CDR3 length: 13
V gene: TRBV27
CDR3 protein: ASSLSGGARTEAF

clone size: NA
CDR3 length: 16
V gene: TRBV7-8
CDR3 protein: ASSLNDPGDLNYNEQF

clone size: few
CDR3 length: 13
V gene: TRBV11-2
CDR3 protein: ASSLGRTDYNEQF

clone size: NA
CDR3 length: 14
V gene: TRBV5-1
CDR3 protein: ASKRGPAQGGYGYT